One and the same sample provided the 15 T cell receptor beta chains below, sequenced in a study of monozygotic twins with cystic fibrosis. The table came from immunoSEQ multiplex PCR; TCRdb's copy has only in-frame clones and leaves some out. The sample has 35,000 or so clones; nearly 85% are singletons. Sequenced input: blood. The receptor set was obtained from a girl aged 2-10 years with cystic fibrosis.

The CDR3 here is CAWEPPGRLSGNTIYF. The CDR3 DNA reads as TGTGCCTGGGAGCCTCCAGGACGCCTCTCTGGAAACACCATATATTTT. The rearrangement joins TRBV30 to TRBJ1-3, with D uncertain. Germline V gene data show CDR1 as GTSNPN and CDR2 as SVGIG (reference sequence). CDR3 length: 16 residues. V was shortened by 5 bases and J by 0 bases, with 17 bases between the two germline ends.

The rearrangement joins TRBV4-2 to TRBJ2-1; D remains unclear. Trimming left V 1 base short and J 5 bases short, with 21 bases between. The CDR3 runs to 18 residues. Germline CDR1 LGHNA, CDR2 YNFKEQ. CDR3 residues: CASSQVSPPGRAHNEQFF. In DNA form, the CDR3 reads TGTGCCAGCAGCCAAGTAAGTCCGCCAGGTAGGGCCCACAATGAGCAGTTCTTC.

This chain connects TRBV19 to TRBJ2-5, with D hard to call. The CDR3 runs to 15 residues. Trimming shortened V by 3 bases and J by 4 bases, and 15 bases separated the two germline ends. Germline lookup yields CDR1 LNHDA and CDR2 SQIVND (reference sequence). In nucleotides, the CDR3 is TGTGCCAGTAGTATGGGTAGCCTGCGAGGAGAGACCCAGTACTTC. It yields the protein CASSMGSLRGETQYF.

The V gene is TRBV6-1, the J gene TRBJ2-7; D ambiguous. Trimming shortened V by 8 bases and J by 1 base, and 15 bases separated the two germline ends. The CDR3 is 14 amino acids. Germline V gene lookup returns CDR1 MNHNS and CDR2 SASEGT. This CDR3 is CASVMGFISYEQYF. DNA of the CDR3: TGTGCCAGCGTGATGGGGTTTATTTCCTACGAGCAGTACTTC.

The chain couples TRBV9 to TRBJ1-3; D might be TRBD1 (5 bases). V shed 0 bases and J shed 2 bases, with 9 bases lying between them. The germline V gene has CDR1 SGDLS and CDR2 YYNGEE. The CDR3 length is 15 residues. The CDR3: CASSVDGRAGNTIYF. CDR3 bases: TGTGCCAGCAGCGTAGATGGCAGGGCTGGAAACACCATATATTTT. Based on the CDR3 plus reference TRBV9 and TRBJ1-3, the full variable domain is DSGVTQTPKHLITATGQRVTLRCSPRSGDLSVYWYQQSLDQGLQFLIQYYNGEERAKGNILERFSAQQFPDLHSELNLSSLELGDSALYFCASSVDGRAGNTIYFGEGSWLTVV.

The chain joins TRBV9 to TRBJ1-2; 8 bases agree with TRBD1. This CDR3 has 15 residues. J lost 6 bases, V lost 0 bases, and 7 bases had no gene match. Looked up from germline, CDR1 is SGDLS and CDR2 is YYNGEE. The CDR3 DNA is TGTGCCAGCAGCGTAGAAGGGCAGGGGGCAGATGGCTACACCTTC. Its translation is CASSVEGQGADGYTF.

The chain is built from TRBV6-5 and TRBJ1-1; no clear D gene. Germline-derived CDR1 and CDR2 are MNHEY and SVGAGI. The germline V and J ends were trimmed by 6 bases and 1 base, with 15 bases remaining between them. This CDR3 has 15 residues. The CDR3 coding sequence is TGTGCCAGCAGCGACCGAGGCGGATGGAACACTGAAGCTTTCTTT. Translating it yields CASSDRGGWNTEAFF.

The chain uses TRBV7-9 and TRBJ1-2; D is unclear. Trimming cost V 8 bases and J 4 bases, with 26 bases left between them. The CDR3 extends over 17 amino acids. Germline assignment: CDR1 SEHNR and CDR2 FQNEAQ (reference sequence). In DNA form, the CDR3 reads TGTGCCAGCGCTCCTGTTTCCTTTTGGCTGACGGGCTATGGCTACACCTTC. This encodes CASAPVSFWLTGYGYTF. The complete variable domain, with remaining parts taken from reference TRBV7-9 and TRBJ1-2, reads DTGVSQNPRHKITKRGQNVTFRCDPISEHNRLYWYRQTLGQGPEFLTYFQNEAQLEKSRLLSDRFSAERPKGSFSTLEIQRTEQGDSAMYLCASAPVSFWLTGYGYTFGSGTRLTVV.

The chain couples TRBV6-6 to TRBJ2-7; D uncertain. From germline, CDR1 is MNHNY and CDR2 SVGAGI (reference sequence). The CDR3 is made up of 10 amino acids. The V and J ends lost 8 bases and 1 base respectively, with 3 bases between them. CDR3 sequence (DNA): TGTGCCAGCGGATCCTACGAGCAGTACTTC. As protein: CASGSYEQYF.

This chain uses TRBV2 with TRBJ2-7, with a tentative D call TRBD1 (6 bases). V was clipped by 1 base and J by 6 bases, with 10 bases between them. Germline V gives CDR1 SNHLY, CDR2 FYNNEI. The CDR3 extends over 13 amino acids. The CDR3 protein is CASSEVGGSEQYF. The CDR3 bases are TGTGCCAGCAGTGAAGTTGGGGGCAGCGAGCAGTACTTC.

The chain combines TRBV27 with TRBJ1-3; D gene unclear. Looked up from germline, CDR1 is MNHEY and CDR2 is SMNVEV (reference sequence). The CDR3 totals 15 residues. Between the trimmed V and J ends, which lost 5 bases and 3 bases, there was a span of 14 bases. The CDR3 loop is CASSRAGGLGNTIYF. The CDR3, as DNA: TGTGCCAGCAGTCGAGCCGGAGGCCTTGGAAACACCATATATTTT.

This rearrangement joins TRBV30 to TRBJ2-7; possibly TRBD1 for D (6 bases). Germline assignment: CDR1 GTSNPN and CDR2 SVGIG (reference sequence). CDR3 length: 10 amino acids. Deletions cut 2 bases from V and 9 bases from J, with 8 bases between. This CDR3 reads CAWSSTGQYF. CDR3 DNA: TGTGCCTGGAGTTCGACAGGGCAGTACTTC.

V gene TRBV6-5 combines with J gene TRBJ1-5, with 9 bases identical to TRBD1. V lost 7 bases to trimming and J lost 6 bases; unmatched junction nucleotides: 4. This CDR3 spans 13 amino acids. Germline loops: CDR1 MNHEY, CDR2 SVGAGI. CDR3: CASTDRGGQPQHF. The CDR3 DNA reads as TGTGCCAGCACGGACAGGGGAGGTCAGCCCCAGCATTTT.

The chain recombines TRBV2 with TRBJ1-1, with D maybe TRBD1 (5 bases). Germline V gives CDR1 SNHLY, CDR2 FYNNEI. The CDR3 totals 12 residues. V shed 11 bases and J shed 5 bases, with 15 bases lying between them. The CDR3 here is CASEEGKTEAFF. In DNA, the CDR3 is TGTGCCTCTGAAGAGGGGAAGACTGAAGCTTTCTTT. The variable domain in full, with the rest retrieved from reference TRBV2 and TRBJ1-1, is EPEVTQTPSHQVTQMGQEVILRCVPISNHLYFYWYRQILGQKVEFLVSFYNNEISEKSEIFDDQFSVERPDGSNFTLKIRSTKLEDSAMYFCASEEGKTEAFFGQGTRLTVV.

V and J are TRBV10-3 and TRBJ1-1; TRBD1 matches at 8 bases. The CDR3 contains 10 residues. Germline CDR1 reads ENHRY; CDR2 reads SYGVKD. With V trimmed by 11 bases and J by 8 bases, 4 bases remained unmatched. The CDR3 reads CAAGQVEAFF. The CDR3 DNA reads as TGTGCCGCGGGACAGGTAGAAGCTTTCTTT.